A single sample gave rise to the 5 T cell receptor beta chains below, sequenced in a study of T-cell reconstitution after alpha-beta-depleted transplantation in children. Unique molecular identifiers were built into the TCRbeta library. TCRdb re-analysed the PCR reads in MiXCR, keeping a single row per CDR3 protein. Among roughly 420,000 distinct CDR3 sequences, 15% to 20% were seen once, and the ten largest hold 29%. Sequencing was performed on PBMCs, mostly from graft donor cells, taken 360 days after TCRalphabeta/CD19-depleted stem cell transplant. These TCRs come from a boy younger than two who had a stem cell transplant for Wiskott-Aldrich syndrome, so the T cells may come from the graft donor.

This clonotype has just a few counts. The chain joins TRBV15 to TRBJ1-4; TRBD1 aligns across 7 bases. J gave up 8 bases and V 3 bases, and 12 bases lay outside the gene matches. Germline CDR1 and CDR2: LNHNV and YYDKDF (reference sequence). The CDR3 has 16 residues. CDR3 loop: CATSSLGQAQEEKLFF. The CDR3 DNA sequence: TGTGCCACCAGCAGTCTCGGACAGGCCCAAGAGGAAAAACTGTTTTTT.

This clonotype was observed many times. This chain links TRBV27 with TRBJ2-1; 8 nucleotides agree with TRBD2. In germline, CDR1 is MNHEY, CDR2 SMNVEV (reference sequence). J was trimmed by 0 bases and V by 6 bases; bases with no gene match: 4. The CDR3 length is 15 residues. The CDR3 spells CASRERELSYNEQFF. The CDR3 DNA sequence: TGTGCCAGCAGGGAGCGGGAGCTCTCCTACAATGAGCAGTTCTTC.

This clonotype was counted many times. The rearrangement uses TRBV7-9 and TRBJ2-1, with TRBD2 matching 11 bases. The germline V gene encodes CDR1 SEHNR and CDR2 FQNEAQ (reference sequence). The CDR3 totals 14 residues. The V and J ends lost 2 bases and 7 bases, in that order; junction bases with no gene match: 1. The CDR3 nucleotides read TGTGCCAGCAGCTTACTAGCGGGAGGAAATGAGCAGTTCTTC. It translates to CASSLLAGGNEQFF.

The gene calls are TRBV28 and TRBJ2-7; D gene ambiguous. Germline-derived CDR1 and CDR2 are MDHEN and SYDVKM. This CDR3 contains 12 residues. V was shortened by 5 bases and J by 3 bases, with 8 bases between the two germline ends. CDR3 nucleotide sequence: TGTGCCAGCAGTGCGATATACTACGAGCAGTACTTC. Its protein product is CASSAIYYEQYF.

This clonotype showed up just a few times. The chain has TRBV16 and TRBJ1-6; 8 bases are a match to TRBD1. This CDR3 spans 14 amino acids. Germline CDR1 and CDR2: KGHSY and FQNENV. Trimming cost V 4 bases and J 8 bases; bases outside gene matches: 4. The CDR3: CASSLGTGYSPLHF. The CDR3 nucleotides are TGTGCCAGCAGCCTAGGGACAGGATATTCACCCCTCCACTTT.